The present T cell receptor beta chain was sequenced within a study of CD8 T cells in Susac syndrome. Study-level findings and limits: Regarding the TCR sequencing and HLA analysis, the study admitted that a relatively small number of individuals were involved.

As for this clonotype: Its specificity is not known.

The RNA, roughly 0.45 to 1 ug, was put through reverse transcription using random hexamers. The amplification used immunoSEQ multiplex PCR on TCR beta CDR3; it spanned 54 Vbeta and 13 Jbeta. One entry per CDR3 protein results from TCRdb running MiXCR on the immunoSEQ multiplex PCR reads. The data show some 130,000 distinct CDR3 sequences, 90% to 95% seen once. TCR beta sequencing covered blood CD8+ and CD4+ T cells. CD8+ and CD4+ T cells were negatively isolated; TEMRA cells were FACS-enriched. This receptor was taken from a human donor in good health. Sequenced material: CD4+ T cells from PBMCs.

The chain's CDR3 is CSVTSGRGAKNIQYF. CDR3 coding DNA: TGCAGTGTCACTAGCGGTAGGGGAGCCAAAAACATTCAGTACTTC. The chain employs TRBV20-1 and TRBJ2-4, with TRBD2 matching over 8 bases. V was pared by 7 bases and J by 0 bases, with 8 bases of the junction left unmatched. The CDR3 spans 15 residues. Germline lookup yields CDR1 DFQATT and CDR2 SNEGSKA (reference sequence).